This T cell receptor (beta chain) was captured by sequencing in a study of T cell repertoires in cytomegalovirus infection. In TCRdb, the reads were re-called with MiXCR into one record per CDR3 protein. The data contain 510,000 or so distinct CDR3 sequences, approximately 26% of them singletons. Germline assignment: CDR1 SGHTA and CDR2 FQGNSA. With 3 bases removed from V and 7 bases from J, the gap between germline ends came to 7 bases. The CDR3 loop spans 13 amino acids. In this sample, this clonotype turned up many times. Sequenced: PBMCs. This TCR came from a human donor in good health (CMV status not recorded). Some clones in this sample may be carry-over from other donors' samples. V and J are TRBV7-2 and TRBJ1-6; D call uncertain. The CDR3 nucleotides are TGTGCCAGCAGCTTGACTGAAAATTCACCCCTCCACTTT. Encoded protein: CASSLTENSPLHF.